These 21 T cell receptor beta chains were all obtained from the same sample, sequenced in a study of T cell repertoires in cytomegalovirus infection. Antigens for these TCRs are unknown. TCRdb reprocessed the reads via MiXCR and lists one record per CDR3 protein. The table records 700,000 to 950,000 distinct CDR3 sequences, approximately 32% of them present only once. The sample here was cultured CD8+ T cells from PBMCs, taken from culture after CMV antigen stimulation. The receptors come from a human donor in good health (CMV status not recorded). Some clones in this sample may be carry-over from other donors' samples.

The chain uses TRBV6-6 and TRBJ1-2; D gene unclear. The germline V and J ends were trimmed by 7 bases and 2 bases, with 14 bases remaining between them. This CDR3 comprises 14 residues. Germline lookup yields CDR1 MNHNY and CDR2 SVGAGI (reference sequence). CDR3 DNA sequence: TGTGCCAGCACCACTGAGGCTTGGAACTATGGCTACACCTTC. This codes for CASTTEAWNYGYTF.

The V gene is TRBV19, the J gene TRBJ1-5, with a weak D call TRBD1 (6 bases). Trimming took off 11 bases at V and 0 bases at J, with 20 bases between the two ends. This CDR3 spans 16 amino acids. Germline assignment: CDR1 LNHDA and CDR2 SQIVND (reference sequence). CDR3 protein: CAAKNRVWGSNQPQHF. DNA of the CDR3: TGTGCCGCTAAAAACAGGGTTTGGGGTAGCAATCAGCCCCAGCATTTT.

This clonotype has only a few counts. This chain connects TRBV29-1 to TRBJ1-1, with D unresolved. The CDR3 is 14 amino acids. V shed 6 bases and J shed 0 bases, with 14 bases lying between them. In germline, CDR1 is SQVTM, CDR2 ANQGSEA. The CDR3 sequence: CSVVYGMMNTEAFF. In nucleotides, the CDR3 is TGCAGCGTGGTTTACGGTATGATGAACACTGAAGCTTTCTTT.

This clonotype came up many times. CDR3 sequence (DNA): TGTGCCAGCAGCTTTGGGACTAGCCTGTATAGCTCCTACAATGAGCAGTTCTTC. This gives the protein CASSFGTSLYSSYNEQFF. The chain is built from TRBV7-6 and TRBJ2-1; 9 nucleotides agree with TRBD2. The germline V gene encodes CDR1 SGHVS and CDR2 FNYEAQ. V trimming: 3 bases; J trimming: 0 bases; junction bases outside the gene matches: 9. The CDR3 has 18 residues.

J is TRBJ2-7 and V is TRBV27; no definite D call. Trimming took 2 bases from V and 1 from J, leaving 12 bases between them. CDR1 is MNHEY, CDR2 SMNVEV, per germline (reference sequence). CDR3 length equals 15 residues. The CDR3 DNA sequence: TGTGCCAGCAGTTTAGGGCCCCCTAGTTCCTACGAGCAGTACGTC. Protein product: CASSLGPPSSYEQYV.

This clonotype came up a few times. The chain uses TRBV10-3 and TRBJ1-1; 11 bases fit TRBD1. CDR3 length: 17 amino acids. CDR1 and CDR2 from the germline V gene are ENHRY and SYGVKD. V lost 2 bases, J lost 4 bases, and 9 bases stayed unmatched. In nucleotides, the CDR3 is TGTGCCATCAGTGAGAGCGACCGGGACAGGGGGATCACTGAAGCTTTCTTT. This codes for CAISESDRDRGITEAFF.

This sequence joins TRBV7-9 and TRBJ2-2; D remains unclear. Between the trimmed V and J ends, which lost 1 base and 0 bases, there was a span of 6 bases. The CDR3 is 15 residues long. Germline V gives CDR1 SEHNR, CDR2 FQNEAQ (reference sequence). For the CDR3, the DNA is TGTGCCAGCAGCTTAGTAGATTCGAACACCGGGGAGCTGTTTTTT. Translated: CASSLVDSNTGELFF.

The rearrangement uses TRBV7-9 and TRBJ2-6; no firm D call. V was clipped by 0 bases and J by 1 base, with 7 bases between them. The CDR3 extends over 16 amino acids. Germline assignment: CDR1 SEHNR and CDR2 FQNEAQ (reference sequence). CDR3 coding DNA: TGTGCCAGCAGCTTAGCGAAATATTCTGGGGCCAACGTCCTGACTTTC. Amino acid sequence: CASSLAKYSGANVLTF.

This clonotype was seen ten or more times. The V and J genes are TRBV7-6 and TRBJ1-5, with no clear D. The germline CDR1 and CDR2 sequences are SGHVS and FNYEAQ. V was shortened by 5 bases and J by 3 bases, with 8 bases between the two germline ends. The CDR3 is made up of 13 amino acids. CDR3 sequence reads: CASSNSVNQPQHF. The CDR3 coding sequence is TGTGCCAGCAGCAACAGCGTCAATCAGCCCCAGCATTTT.

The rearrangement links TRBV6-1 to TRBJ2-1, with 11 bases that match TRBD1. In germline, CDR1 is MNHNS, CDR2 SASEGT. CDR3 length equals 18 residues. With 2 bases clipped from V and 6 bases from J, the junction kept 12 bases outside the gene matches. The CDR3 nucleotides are TGTGCCAGCAGTGAACGACTCCTCCGGGACAGGGGGGCCAATGAGCAGTTCTTC. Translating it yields CASSERLLRDRGANEQFF.

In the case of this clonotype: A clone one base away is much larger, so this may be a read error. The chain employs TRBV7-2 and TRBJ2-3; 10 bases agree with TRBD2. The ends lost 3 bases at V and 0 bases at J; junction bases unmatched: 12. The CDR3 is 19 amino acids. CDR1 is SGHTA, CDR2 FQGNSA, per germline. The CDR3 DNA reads TGTACCAGCAGCTTTCGAAAGATAGCGGGGGGAACTAGCACAGATACGCAGTATTTT. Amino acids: CTSSFRKIAGGTSTDTQYF.

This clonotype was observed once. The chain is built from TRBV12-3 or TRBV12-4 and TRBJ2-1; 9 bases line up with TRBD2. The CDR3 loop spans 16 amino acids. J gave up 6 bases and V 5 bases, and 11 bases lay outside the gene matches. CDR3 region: CASSIGTSPSRNEQFF. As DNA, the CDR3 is TGTGCCAGCAGTATCGGGACTAGCCCTTCTCGCAATGAGCAGTTCTTC.

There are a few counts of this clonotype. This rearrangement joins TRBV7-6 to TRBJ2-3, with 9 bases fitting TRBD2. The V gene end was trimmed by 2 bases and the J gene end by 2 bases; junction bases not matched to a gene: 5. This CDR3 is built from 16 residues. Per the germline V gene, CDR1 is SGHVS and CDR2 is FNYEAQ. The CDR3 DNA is TGTGCCAGCAGCTTACGGCGGGGGGGGTCCACAGATACGCAGTATTTT. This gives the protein CASSLRRGGSTDTQYF.

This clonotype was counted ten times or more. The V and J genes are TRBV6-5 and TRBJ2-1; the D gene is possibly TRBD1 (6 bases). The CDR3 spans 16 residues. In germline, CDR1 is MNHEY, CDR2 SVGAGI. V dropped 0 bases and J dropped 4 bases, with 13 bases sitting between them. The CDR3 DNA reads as TGTGCCAGCAGTTACTCTCCGACAGGAGCATACAATGAGCAGTTCTTC. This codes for CASSYSPTGAYNEQFF.

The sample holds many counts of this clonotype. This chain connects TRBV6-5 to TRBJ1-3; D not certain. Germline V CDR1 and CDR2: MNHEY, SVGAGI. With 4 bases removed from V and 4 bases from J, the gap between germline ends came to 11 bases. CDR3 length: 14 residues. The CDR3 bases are TGTGCCAGCAGTTCTACAGCGGTCGGAAACACCATATATTTT. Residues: CASSSTAVGNTIYF.

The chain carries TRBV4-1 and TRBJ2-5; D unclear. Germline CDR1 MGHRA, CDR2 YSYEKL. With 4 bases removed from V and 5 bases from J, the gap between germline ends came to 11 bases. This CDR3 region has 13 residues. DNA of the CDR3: TGCGCCAGCAGCCCCCTTACAGAGGAGACCCAGTACTTC. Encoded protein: CASSPLTEETQYF.

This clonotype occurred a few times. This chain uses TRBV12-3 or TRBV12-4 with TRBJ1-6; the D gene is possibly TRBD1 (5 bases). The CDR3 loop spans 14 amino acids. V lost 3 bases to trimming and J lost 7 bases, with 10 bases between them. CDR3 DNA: TGTGCCAGCAGTTTGGCAGGGAGGAATTCACCCCTCCACTTT. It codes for CASSLAGRNSPLHF.

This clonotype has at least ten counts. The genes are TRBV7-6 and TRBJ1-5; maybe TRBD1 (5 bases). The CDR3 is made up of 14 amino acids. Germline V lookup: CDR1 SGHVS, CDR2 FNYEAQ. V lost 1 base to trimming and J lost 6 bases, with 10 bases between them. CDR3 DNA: TGTGCCAGCAGCTTAGGGGGCTTCGGTCAGCCCCAGCATTTT. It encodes CASSLGGFGQPQHF.

The CDR3 reads CASSVSSMSYNEQFF. In DNA, the CDR3 is TGTGCCAGCAGCGTATCTAGCATGTCCTACAATGAGCAGTTCTTC. This chain uses TRBV5-8 with TRBJ2-1, with D possibly being TRBD2 (5 bases). Per germline, CDR1 SGHTS and CDR2 YDEGEE. Between the trimmed V and J ends, which lost 4 bases and 1 base, there was a span of 12 bases. The CDR3 consists of 15 residues.

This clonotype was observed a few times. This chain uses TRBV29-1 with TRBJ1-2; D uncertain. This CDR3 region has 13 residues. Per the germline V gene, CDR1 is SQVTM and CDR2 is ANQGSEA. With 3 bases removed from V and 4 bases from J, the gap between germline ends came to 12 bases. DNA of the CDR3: TGCAGCGTTGACCAGCCAGCGACCTATGGCTACACCTTC. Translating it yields CSVDQPATYGYTF.

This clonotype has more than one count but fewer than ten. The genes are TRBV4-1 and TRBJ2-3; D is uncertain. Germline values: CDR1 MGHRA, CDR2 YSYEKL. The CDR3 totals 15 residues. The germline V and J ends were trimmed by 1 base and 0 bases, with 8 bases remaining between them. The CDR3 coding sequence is TGCGCCAGCAGCCAAGGGACGGCTAGCACAGATACGCAGTATTTT. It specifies CASSQGTASTDTQYF.